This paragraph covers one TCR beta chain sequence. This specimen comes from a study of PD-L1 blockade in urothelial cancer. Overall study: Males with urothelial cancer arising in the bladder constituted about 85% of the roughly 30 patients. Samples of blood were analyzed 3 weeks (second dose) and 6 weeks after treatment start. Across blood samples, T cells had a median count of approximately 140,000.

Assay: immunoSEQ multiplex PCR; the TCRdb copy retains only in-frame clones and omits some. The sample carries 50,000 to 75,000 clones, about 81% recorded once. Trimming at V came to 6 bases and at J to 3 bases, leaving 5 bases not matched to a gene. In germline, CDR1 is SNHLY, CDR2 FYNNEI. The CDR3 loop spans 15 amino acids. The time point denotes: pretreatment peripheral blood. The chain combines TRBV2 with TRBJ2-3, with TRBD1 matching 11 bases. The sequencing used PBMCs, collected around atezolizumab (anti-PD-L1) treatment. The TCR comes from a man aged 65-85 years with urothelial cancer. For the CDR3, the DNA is TGTGCCAGCAGGTCCGGACAGGGGGCAACAGATACGCAGTATTTT. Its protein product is CASRSGQGATDTQYF.